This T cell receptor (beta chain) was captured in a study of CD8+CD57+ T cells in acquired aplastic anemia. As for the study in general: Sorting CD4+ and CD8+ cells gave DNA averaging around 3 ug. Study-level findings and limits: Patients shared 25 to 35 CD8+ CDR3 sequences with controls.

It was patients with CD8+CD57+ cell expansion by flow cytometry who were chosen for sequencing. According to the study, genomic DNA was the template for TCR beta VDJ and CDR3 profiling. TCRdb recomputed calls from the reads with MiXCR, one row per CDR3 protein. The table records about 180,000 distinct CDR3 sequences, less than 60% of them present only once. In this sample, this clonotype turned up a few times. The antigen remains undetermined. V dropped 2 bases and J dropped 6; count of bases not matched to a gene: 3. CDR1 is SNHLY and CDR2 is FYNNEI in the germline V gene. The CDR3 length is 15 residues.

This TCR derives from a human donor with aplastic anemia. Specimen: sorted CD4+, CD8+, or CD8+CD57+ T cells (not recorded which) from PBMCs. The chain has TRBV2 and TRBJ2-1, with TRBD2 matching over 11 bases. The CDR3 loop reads CASSELGLAANEQFF. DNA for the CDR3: TGTGCCAGCAGTGAACTGGGACTAGCGGCCAATGAGCAGTTCTTC.